A selection of T cell receptor beta chains follows, all from one sample in a study of shared clonotypes between healthy human individuals. Measured with immunoSEQ multiplex PCR; TCRdb has only the in-frame clones, and not every one. The sample has approximately 600,000 clones; roughly 96% are singletons. Material: naive CD8+ T cells sorted from blood. Receptors were obtained from a woman in her 30s in good health. The CDR3 runs from the conserved cysteine through the conserved F or W. A D gene is named only where the DNA matches it firmly. Expanded clones get a size class; other rows say once, few or many, or leave the size out.

v_gene: TRBV6-5; abundance: NA; j_gene: TRBJ2-7; d_gene: NA; CDR3aa: CASSYSLTGAYEQYF; CDR3nt: TGTGCCAGCAGTTACTCGTTGACGGGCGCCTACGAGCAGTACTTC
v_gene: TRBV14; abundance: once; j_gene: TRBJ2-7; d_gene: NA; CDR3aa: CASSQTTPGPDAHEQYF; CDR3nt: TGTGCCAGCAGCCAAACCACCCCGGGTCCAGACGCCCACGAGCAGTACTTC
v_gene: TRBV27; abundance: NA; j_gene: TRBJ2-1; d_gene: NA; CDR3aa: CASRPLKQKTYNEQFF; CDR3nt: TGTGCCAGCAGACCCTTGAAACAGAAAACCTACAATGAGCAGTTCTTC
v_gene: TRBV7-8; abundance: NA; j_gene: TRBJ2-2; d_gene: TRBD2; CDR3aa: CASSPSMASGTITGELFF; CDR3nt: TGTGCCAGCAGCCCGTCTATGGCTAGCGGAACTATAACCGGGGAGCTGTTTTTT
v_gene: TRBV7-9; abundance: NA; j_gene: TRBJ2-7; d_gene: TRBD2; CDR3aa: CASSLSGTSGTHRGEQYF; CDR3nt: TGTGCCAGCAGCTTGTCGGGCACTAGCGGGACCCACCGGGGGGAGCAGTACTTC
v_gene: TRBV7-6; abundance: NA; j_gene: TRBJ2-1; d_gene: NA; CDR3aa: CASSPSNNEQFF; CDR3nt: TGTGCCAGCAGCCCTTCCAACAATGAGCAGTTCTTC
v_gene: TRBV9; abundance: NA; j_gene: TRBJ1-1; d_gene: TRBD1; CDR3aa: CASSARDRGTNTEAFF; CDR3nt: TGTGCCAGCAGCGCCCGGGACAGGGGGACGAACACTGAAGCTTTCTTT
v_gene: TRBV9; abundance: NA; j_gene: TRBJ1-2; d_gene: NA; CDR3aa: CASSGSGTQGIYGYTF; CDR3nt: TGTGCCAGCAGCGGATCCGGGACCCAGGGAATCTATGGCTACACCTTC
v_gene: TRBV19; abundance: NA; j_gene: TRBJ2-7; d_gene: TRBD2; CDR3aa: CASSMGLAGTGAQYF; CDR3nt: TGTGCCAGTAGTATGGGACTAGCGGGGACGGGGGCGCAGTACTTC
v_gene: TRBV9; abundance: NA; j_gene: TRBJ2-3; d_gene: TRBD2; CDR3aa: CASSVGVGRASTDTQYF; CDR3nt: TGTGCCAGCAGCGTAGGGGTCGGGAGGGCTAGCACAGATACGCAGTATTTT
v_gene: TRBV27; abundance: NA; j_gene: TRBJ1-1; d_gene: NA; CDR3aa: CASSPRGSGTEAFF; CDR3nt: TGTGCCAGCAGCCCCAGGGGCAGCGGCACTGAAGCTTTCTTT
v_gene: TRBV6-1; abundance: NA; j_gene: TRBJ2-7; d_gene: TRBD2; CDR3aa: CASSDWTSGTYEQYF; CDR3nt: TGTGCCAGCAGTGATTGGACTAGCGGAACCTACGAGCAGTACTTC
v_gene: TRBV7-2; abundance: NA; j_gene: TRBJ2-7; d_gene: NA; CDR3aa: CASSLFTVPYEQYF; CDR3nt: TGTGCCAGCAGCTTATTTACAGTACCCTACGAGCAGTACTTC
v_gene: TRBV5-1; abundance: NA; j_gene: TRBJ2-7; d_gene: TRBD1; CDR3aa: CASSYRDRGRYEQYF; CDR3nt: TGCGCCAGCAGCTACCGGGACAGGGGGCGTTACGAGCAGTACTTC
v_gene: TRBV19; abundance: NA; j_gene: TRBJ2-2; d_gene: NA; CDR3aa: CASSIVLAVTGELFF; CDR3nt: TGTGCCAGTAGTATAGTTCTAGCCGTTACCGGGGAGCTGTTTTTT
v_gene: TRBV4-1; abundance: NA; j_gene: TRBJ2-7; d_gene: NA; CDR3aa: CASSQDGSSKYEQYF; CDR3nt: TGCGCCAGCAGCCAAGACGGGAGTTCTAAGTACGAGCAGTACTTC
v_gene: TRBV28; abundance: NA; j_gene: TRBJ2-7; d_gene: NA; CDR3aa: CASSYYAGNGPISYEQYF; CDR3nt: TGTGCCAGCAGTTACTATGCCGGGAACGGGCCTATAAGTTACGAGCAGTACTTC
v_gene: TRBV11-2; abundance: NA; j_gene: TRBJ2-1; d_gene: TRBD2; CDR3aa: CASSSSGLSYNEQFF; CDR3nt: TGTGCCAGCAGCTCTAGCGGGCTCTCCTACAATGAGCAGTTCTTC
v_gene: TRBV27; abundance: NA; j_gene: TRBJ2-7; d_gene: TRBD1; CDR3aa: CASSAGQGLGEQYF; CDR3nt: TGTGCCAGCAGCGCGGGACAGGGGCTTGGCGAGCAGTACTTC
v_gene: TRBV27; abundance: NA; j_gene: TRBJ1-2; d_gene: TRBD1; CDR3aa: CASSRGEDRVYSGYTF; CDR3nt: TGTGCCAGCAGTCGAGGGGAGGACAGGGTGTATTCTGGCTACACCTTC
v_gene: TRBV7-6; abundance: NA; j_gene: TRBJ2-5; d_gene: NA; CDR3aa: CASSLTGSSAQYF; CDR3nt: TGTGCCAGCAGCTTAACAGGGTCTTCGGCCCAGTACTTC
v_gene: TRBV6-5; abundance: NA; j_gene: TRBJ2-7; d_gene: TRBD1; CDR3aa: CASSYGTGYEQYF; CDR3nt: TGTGCCAGCAGTTACGGGACAGGCTACGAGCAGTACTTC
v_gene: TRBV27; abundance: NA; j_gene: TRBJ2-2; d_gene: NA; CDR3aa: CASSSVVNTGELFF; CDR3nt: TGTGCCAGCAGTAGTGTTGTGAATACCGGGGAGCTGTTTTTT
v_gene: TRBV28; abundance: NA; j_gene: TRBJ2-5; d_gene: NA; CDR3aa: CASSVPRTVKETQYF; CDR3nt: TGTGCCAGCAGTGTCCCTCGGACAGTAAAAGAGACCCAGTACTTC
v_gene: TRBV14; abundance: NA; j_gene: TRBJ2-7; d_gene: TRBD2; CDR3aa: CASSHLGGVSYEQYF; CDR3nt: TGTGCCAGCAGCCACCTTGGGGGGGTATCCTACGAGCAGTACTTC
v_gene: TRBV5-1; abundance: once; j_gene: TRBJ1-1; d_gene: TRBD1; CDR3aa: CASSPPRTGTRLRERTEAFF; CDR3nt: TGCGCCAGCAGCCCACCCCGGACAGGAACCAGGCTCCGGGAGAGGACTGAAGCTTTCTTT
v_gene: TRBV11-2; abundance: NA; j_gene: TRBJ2-3; d_gene: TRBD2; CDR3aa: CASSSGVSGSFTDTQYF; CDR3nt: TGTGCCAGCAGCTCGGGGGTCAGCGGGAGTTTTACAGATACGCAGTATTTT
v_gene: TRBV30; abundance: NA; j_gene: TRBJ2-7; d_gene: NA; CDR3aa: CAWTGDGEREQYF; CDR3nt: TGTGCCTGGACAGGGGACGGTGAGAGGGAGCAGTACTTC
v_gene: TRBV19; abundance: NA; j_gene: TRBJ2-7; d_gene: TRBD1; CDR3aa: CASSTKDRDSIYEQYF; CDR3nt: TGTGCCAGTAGTACAAAAGACCGGGACAGTATCTACGAGCAGTACTTC
v_gene: TRBV6-1; abundance: NA; j_gene: TRBJ2-7; d_gene: NA; CDR3aa: CASSEARLNYEQYF; CDR3nt: TGTGCCAGCAGTGAAGCGAGATTAAACTACGAGCAGTACTTC
v_gene: TRBV27; abundance: NA; j_gene: TRBJ1-5; d_gene: NA; CDR3aa: CASSLSAPSNQPQHF; CDR3nt: TGTGCCAGCAGTTTATCGGCCCCTAGCAATCAGCCCCAGCATTTT
v_gene: TRBV7-9; abundance: few; j_gene: TRBJ1-5; d_gene: NA; CDR3aa: CASSLGYGNQPQHF; CDR3nt: TGTGCCAGCAGCTTAGGGTACGGTAATCAGCCCCAGCATTTT
v_gene: TRBV28; abundance: NA; j_gene: TRBJ2-7; d_gene: NA; CDR3aa: CASSILPESDEQYF; CDR3nt: TGTGCCAGCAGTATCCTACCGGAGAGCGACGAGCAGTACTTC
v_gene: TRBV28; abundance: NA; j_gene: TRBJ1-1; d_gene: NA; CDR3aa: CASDGGPGTEAFF; CDR3nt: TGTGCCAGCGACGGGGGTCCGGGCACTGAAGCTTTCTTT
v_gene: TRBV7-9; abundance: NA; j_gene: TRBJ2-1; d_gene: NA; CDR3aa: CASSLSTGGYNEQFF; CDR3nt: TGTGCCAGCAGCTTATCTACTGGGGGGTACAATGAGCAGTTCTTC
v_gene: TRBV18; abundance: NA; j_gene: TRBJ1-1; d_gene: TRBD1; CDR3aa: CASSPWDRAEAFF; CDR3nt: TGTGCCAGCTCACCCTGGGACAGGGCTGAAGCTTTCTTT
v_gene: TRBV5-6; abundance: NA; j_gene: TRBJ2-7; d_gene: NA; CDR3aa: CASSLASYEQYF; CDR3nt: TGTGCCAGCAGCTTGGCATCCTACGAGCAGTACTTC
v_gene: TRBV4-1; abundance: NA; j_gene: TRBJ2-3; d_gene: NA; CDR3aa: CASTNGGDTQYF; CDR3nt: TGCGCCAGCACCAACGGCGGGGATACGCAGTATTTT
v_gene: TRBV29-1; abundance: NA; j_gene: TRBJ2-7; d_gene: TRBD1; CDR3aa: CSVEGAGGRENEQYF; CDR3nt: TGCAGCGTTGAAGGAGCAGGGGGACGGGAAAACGAGCAGTACTTC
v_gene: TRBV9; abundance: once; j_gene: TRBJ2-5; d_gene: TRBD1; CDR3aa: CASSFSGGAETQYF; CDR3nt: TGTGCCAGCAGCTTCTCAGGGGGCGCCGAGACCCAGTACTTC
v_gene: TRBV5-3; abundance: NA; j_gene: TRBJ2-7; d_gene: NA; CDR3aa: CASSTDPYEQYF; CDR3nt: TGTGCCAGCAGCACAGACCCCTACGAGCAGTACTTC
v_gene: TRBV7-2; abundance: NA; j_gene: TRBJ1-4; d_gene: TRBD1; CDR3aa: CASRDRVREKLFF; CDR3nt: TGTGCCAGCAGGGACAGGGTTCGTGAAAAACTGTTTTTT
v_gene: TRBV28; abundance: NA; j_gene: TRBJ2-2; d_gene: TRBD2; CDR3aa: CASSPTGLAPNTGELFF; CDR3nt: TGTGCCAGCAGTCCAACCGGACTAGCGCCGAACACCGGGGAGCTGTTTTTT
v_gene: TRBV10-2; abundance: NA; j_gene: TRBJ1-5; d_gene: NA; CDR3aa: CASSLQGNQPQHF; CDR3nt: TGCGCCAGCAGTCTACAGGGAAATCAGCCCCAGCATTTT
v_gene: TRBV7-8; abundance: NA; j_gene: TRBJ2-1; d_gene: NA; CDR3aa: CASSLAGSPSGEQFF; CDR3nt: TGTGCCAGCAGCTTAGCTGGATCCCCATCGGGTGAGCAGTTCTTC
v_gene: TRBV28; abundance: NA; j_gene: TRBJ1-1; d_gene: NA; CDR3aa: CASSRQEFLMNSEAFF; CDR3nt: TGTGCCAGCAGTCGGCAGGAGTTTCTGATGAACAGTGAAGCTTTCTTT
v_gene: TRBV7-7; abundance: NA; j_gene: TRBJ2-3; d_gene: TRBD2; CDR3aa: CASSPELASSTDTQYF; CDR3nt: TGTGCCAGCAGCCCAGAACTAGCGTCTAGCACAGATACGCAGTATTTT
v_gene: TRBV27; abundance: NA; j_gene: TRBJ2-1; d_gene: NA; CDR3aa: CASTPGLGRNEQFF; CDR3nt: TGTGCCAGCACCCCGGGACTGGGGCGGAATGAGCAGTTCTTC
v_gene: TRBV28; abundance: NA; j_gene: TRBJ1-5; d_gene: NA; CDR3aa: CASSLLDILGPQHF; CDR3nt: TGTGCCAGCAGTTTGCTGGATATATTGGGACCCCAGCATTTT
v_gene: TRBV6-1; abundance: NA; j_gene: TRBJ1-5; d_gene: NA; CDR3aa: CASSITGPGQPQHF; CDR3nt: TGTGCCAGCAGTATTACGGGCCCCGGACAGCCCCAGCATTTT
v_gene: TRBV19; abundance: NA; j_gene: TRBJ1-5; d_gene: NA; CDR3aa: CASSRTVLEQPQHF; CDR3nt: TGTGCCAGTAGTCGGACTGTCCTGGAACAGCCCCAGCATTTT
v_gene: TRBV6-1; abundance: NA; j_gene: TRBJ2-7; d_gene: TRBD2; CDR3aa: CASSEAAGEYPYEQYF; CDR3nt: TGTGCCAGCAGTGAAGCGGCGGGAGAGTACCCCTACGAGCAGTACTTC
v_gene: TRBV19; abundance: NA; j_gene: TRBJ2-5; d_gene: TRBD2; CDR3aa: CASSIYNGRAQETQYF; CDR3nt: TGTGCCAGTAGTATATATAACGGGAGGGCACAAGAGACCCAGTACTTC